These T cell receptor beta chains were read from a single sample in a study of CD8+CD57+ T cells in acquired aplastic anemia. From the reads, TCRdb called clonotypes with MiXCR, one entry per CDR3 protein. The sample lists 160,000 or so distinct CDR3 sequences, 71% occurring once. Sequencing used sorted CD4+, CD8+, or CD8+CD57+ T cells (not recorded which) from PBMCs. Receptors originate from a human donor with aplastic anemia. The CDR3 runs from the conserved cysteine through the conserved F or W. Size values are once, few and many counts, or a class for expanded clones, and some rows have none.

J: TRBJ1-5; size: NA; V: TRBV5-1; CDR3: CASSLGQPNQPQHF
J: TRBJ1-6; size: NA; V: TRBV6-1; CDR3: CAISESDRGNNSPLHF
J: TRBJ1-2; size: NA; V: TRBV7-6; CDR3: CASSSGRDGGYTF
J: TRBJ2-7; size: NA; V: TRBV20-1; CDR3: CSARRTGPRYYEQYF
J: TRBJ2-7; size: few; V: TRBV20-1; CDR3: CSASFTGRGSYEQYF
J: NA; size: NA; V: TRBV7-9; CDR3: CASSMTSGGYEQYF
J: TRBJ2-5; size: few; V: TRBV9; CDR3: CASSVVAGGLGETQYF
J: TRBJ2-7; size: NA; V: TRBV7-9; CDR3: CASSLEGGLEQYF
J: TRBJ2-3; size: NA; V: TRBV25-1; CDR3: CASLDSTGYRYAVPYF
J: TRBJ2-3; size: few; V: TRBV7-3; CDR3: CASSFGTADTQYF
J: TRBJ1-6; size: few; V: TRBV19; CDR3: CASSLRDGLYSPLHF
J: TRBJ1-3; size: NA; V: TRBV7-3; CDR3: CASSPRFGDSPGNTIYF
J: TRBJ2-7; size: NA; V: TRBV7-3; CDR3: CASSWGLAGEPSSYEQYF
J: TRBJ1-3; size: NA; V: TRBV7-6; CDR3: CASSVTGLGTIYF
J: TRBJ2-7; size: NA; V: TRBV7-9; CDR3: CASSPGYPNYEQYF
J: TRBJ1-2; size: few; V: TRBV2; CDR3: CASSPRVGNYGYTF
J: TRBJ2-1; size: NA; V: TRBV19; CDR3: CASSTTSNEQFF
J: TRBJ2-7; size: once; V: TRBV29-1; CDR3: CSVKGQGGEQYF
J: TRBJ1-2; size: NA; V: TRBV6-4; CDR3: CASSDSGTGANTF
J: TRBJ1-1; size: once; V: TRBV11-2; CDR3: CASSLEESRNTEAFF
J: TRBJ2-5; size: many; V: TRBV2; CDR3: CASRQGETQYF
J: TRBJ2-1; size: NA; V: TRBV6-1; CDR3: CASRELAGGSNEQFF
J: TRBJ1-5; size: once; V: TRBV9; CDR3: CASSSRDRGRSSRPQHF
J: TRBJ2-1; size: NA; V: TRBV5-1; CDR3: CASSYQQGGAYNEQFF
J: TRBJ2-7; size: NA; V: TRBV11-3; CDR3: CASSLGTGVGSYEQYF
J: TRBJ2-5; size: NA; V: TRBV10-2; CDR3: CASSELREQETQYF
J: TRBJ1-4; size: NA; V: TRBV10-3; CDR3: CAISSGVGNEKLFF
J: TRBJ2-3; size: NA; V: TRBV10-3; CDR3: CAISVGTGGADTQYF
J: TRBJ1-1; size: NA; V: TRBV5-6; CDR3: CASSSGQGRTEAFF
J: TRBJ2-7; size: NA; V: TRBV24-1; CDR3: CATSDARTGFELYF
J: TRBJ2-5; size: NA; V: TRBV24-1; CDR3: CATSDPRGGKTQYF
J: TRBJ2-5; size: few; V: TRBV24-1; CDR3: CATSEDGTRYTQYF
J: TRBJ2-7; size: NA; V: TRBV7-2; CDR3: CASGVTNRYEQYF
J: TRBJ2-1; size: NA; V: TRBV2; CDR3: CASSMDSITYNEQFF
J: TRBJ2-1; size: NA; V: TRBV20-1; CDR3: CSAVGETYNEQFF
J: TRBJ2-5; size: NA; V: TRBV9; CDR3: CASRGTGQETQYF
J: TRBJ2-7; size: NA; V: TRBV11-3; CDR3: CASSLGGDRSSYEQYF
J: TRBJ2-7; size: once; V: TRBV24-1; CDR3: CASSLGQGRGANYGQYF
J: TRBJ2-7; size: NA; V: TRBV9; CDR3: CASSVRTGMPYEQYF
J: TRBJ2-7; size: NA; V: TRBV14; CDR3: CASSQGQVGEQYF
J: TRBJ2-3; size: NA; V: TRBV11-3; CDR3: CASSLIRTGGEDTQYF
J: TRBJ1-1; size: few; V: TRBV12-3/TRBV12-4; CDR3: CASSIQWPQDTNTEAFF
J: TRBJ2-7; size: NA; V: TRBV20-1; CDR3: CSARAPSGYEQYF
J: TRBJ2-3; size: once; V: TRBV11-3; CDR3: CASSPSRDRSTDTQYF
J: TRBJ1-4; size: NA; V: TRBV15; CDR3: CATSSTGDEKLFF
J: TRBJ1-1; size: NA; V: TRBV7-8; CDR3: CASSLTGAANTEAFF
J: TRBJ2-3; size: many; V: TRBV15; CDR3: CATSSPPGRGADTQYF
J: TRBJ2-1; size: NA; V: TRBV20-1; CDR3: CSASGRADNEQFF
J: TRBJ2-1; size: NA; V: TRBV11-2; CDR3: CASSLGRRAGDGQFF
J: TRBJ2-7; size: NA; V: TRBV20-1; CDR3: CSAKRQGSSYEQYF
J: TRBJ2-3; size: NA; V: TRBV20-1; CDR3: CSAEGTSGNTDTQYF
J: TRBJ1-1; size: NA; V: TRBV15; CDR3: CATSSRDRGAFF
J: TRBJ1-6; size: NA; V: TRBV10-3; CDR3: CAISESSIISSYNSPLHF